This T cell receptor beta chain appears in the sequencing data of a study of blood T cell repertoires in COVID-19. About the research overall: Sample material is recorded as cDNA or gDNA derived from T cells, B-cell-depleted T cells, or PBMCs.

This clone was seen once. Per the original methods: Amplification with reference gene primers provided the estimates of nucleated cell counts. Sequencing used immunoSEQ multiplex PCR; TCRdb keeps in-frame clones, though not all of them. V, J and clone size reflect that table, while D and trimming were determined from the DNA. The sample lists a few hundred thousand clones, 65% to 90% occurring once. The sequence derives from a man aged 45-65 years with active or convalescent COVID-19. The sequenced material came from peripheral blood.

Here the CDR3 reads CASSARGAVNTEAFF. For the CDR3, the DNA is TGTGCCAGCAGCGCCAGGGGGGCGGTGAACACTGAAGCTTTCTTT. The chain recombines TRBV2 with TRBJ1-1; TRBD1 matches 7 bases. V gave up 6 bases and J gave up 0 bases; unmatched junction bases: 7. Germline values: CDR1 SNHLY, CDR2 FYNNEI. This CDR3 spans 15 amino acids.